Ten or more counts support the clone carrying this T cell receptor (beta chain). The germline gene is not matched at one end of the junction; a read error may be the cause. A second PCR of 7 to 11 cycles used a sample-barcoded 5' primer and a J-beta primer mix. From the 5' RACE reads, TCRdb called clonotypes with MiXCR, one entry per CDR3 protein. The table shows approximately 810,000 distinct CDR3 sequences, with roughly 26% occurring only once. This record comes from a study of blood T cells in healthy people across ages. The CDR3 loop spans 16 amino acids. Per germline, CDR1 SGHKS and CDR2 YYEKEE (reference sequence).

The sequencing input was blood. This TCR derives from a woman aged 80 or over in good health. The rearrangement uses TRBV5-5 and TRBJ1-1; D is perhaps TRBD1 (5 bases). CDR3 sequence reads: CASSLTGRQLKTEAFF. As DNA, the CDR3 is TGTGCCAGCAGCCTTACAGGTAGGCAGTTGAAGACTGAAGCTTTCTTT.